Listed below are T cell receptor beta chains from one sample, sequenced in a study of blood T cell repertoires in COVID-19. Here immunoSEQ multiplex PCR was the method, and the copy in TCRdb shows in-frame clones only, minus some. The data show approximately 150,000 clones, 81% seen once. Sample: peripheral blood. Receptors were obtained from a human donor in a cohort sampled during active COVID-19. The CDR3 runs from the conserved cysteine through the conserved F or W. D genes are given only for firm matches. The size of a clone is reported for some rows only, either as once, few or many, or as a class for expanded clones.

V gene	D gene	J gene	clone size	CDR3 protein	CDR3 DNA
TRBV5-8	-	TRBJ1-2	-	CASSLGTGYYGYTF	TGTGCCAGCAGCTTGGGTACAGGATACTATGGCTACACCTTC
TRBV5-8	TRBD1	TRBJ2-7	-	CASSLRTGLAYEQYF	TGTGCCAGCAGCTTAAGGACAGGCCTCGCCTACGAGCAGTACTTC
TRBV14	-	TRBJ2-7	few	CASSPSLYEQYF	TGTGCCAGCAGCCCCTCCCTCTACGAGCAGTACTTC
TRBV30	-	TRBJ2-3	few	CAWSALLGGLGTDTQYF	TGTGCCTGGAGTGCCCTTCTCGGCGGTCTAGGTACAGATACGCAGTATTTT
TRBV18	-	TRBJ1-5	-	CASSPPDSPNQPQHF	TGTGCCAGCTCACCACCGGACAGCCCCAATCAGCCCCAGCATTTT
TRBV7-9	TRBD1	TRBJ1-6	-	CASSDRVDSPLHF	TGTGCCAGCAGCGACAGGGTTGATTCACCCCTCCACTTT
TRBV18	-	TRBJ1-1	-	CASCCRGTEAFF	TGTGCCAGCTGCTGTCGGGGGACTGAAGCTTTCTTT
TRBV9	-	TRBJ2-2	-	CASSVRNTGELFF	TGTGCCAGCAGCGTGCGTAACACCGGGGAGCTGTTTTTT
TRBV6-2/TRBV6-3	-	TRBJ2-7	-	CASSYSVVRLEQYF	TGTGCCAGCAGTTACTCGGTCGTGAGGCTCGAGCAGTACTTC
TRBV7-2	TRBD2	TRBJ2-7	once	CASRGQRGSYEQYF	TGTGCCAGCAGAGGCCAGCGGGGTTCCTACGAGCAGTACTTC
TRBV3-1/TRBV3-2	TRBD1	TRBJ2-7	-	CASAARDSSYEQYF	TGTGCCAGCGCCGCAAGGGACAGCTCCTACGAGCAGTACTTC
TRBV28	TRBD1	TRBJ2-2	-	CASSRPGQGRNTGELFF	TGTGCCAGCAGTCGCCCGGGACAGGGACGTAACACCGGGGAGCTGTTTTTT
TRBV7-2	TRBD2	TRBJ2-7	-	CASSPGTSGGALDHEQYF	TGTGCCAGCAGCCCCGGGACTAGCGGGGGGGCCTTAGACCACGAGCAGTACTTC
TRBV7-9	-	TRBJ1-1	-	CASSLRGNTEAFF	TGTGCCAGCAGCCTCAGGGGGAACACTGAAGCTTTCTTT
TRBV7-8	TRBD1	TRBJ2-2	few	CASSVLGQGGTGELFF	TGTGCCAGCAGCGTGTTAGGACAGGGAGGCACCGGGGAGCTGTTTTTT
TRBV2	TRBD2	TRBJ2-7	-	CAAPGLAGYEQYF	TGTGCCGCCCCGGGACTAGCAGGTTACGAGCAGTACTTC
TRBV6-5	-	TRBJ1-4	once	CASSYRDPRKEKLFF	TGTGCCAGCAGTTACCGTGACCCGCGGAAGGAAAAACTGTTTTTT
TRBV7-9	TRBD2	TRBJ2-4	-	CASSMTGTSGRIEYF	TGTGCCAGCAGCATGACCGGGACTAGCGGCCGGATAGAGTACTTC
TRBV5-5	TRBD1	TRBJ2-7	-	CASSLGQGLYEQYF	TGTGCCAGCAGCTTGGGACAGGGGTTGTACGAGCAGTACTTC
TRBV5-6	-	TRBJ1-2	-	CASSLTGGGLGGYTF	TGTGCCAGCAGCCTAACCGGTGGGGGACTGGGTGGCTACACCTTC
TRBV5-1	-	TRBJ2-3	-	CASSPQGPTDTQYF	TGCGCCAGCAGCCCACAGGGACCCACAGATACGCAGTATTTT
TRBV5-5	TRBD1	TRBJ2-3	-	CASGTASTDTQYF	TGTGCCAGCGGGACAGCTAGCACAGATACGCAGTATTTT
TRBV18	-	TRBJ2-7	-	CASSPGTSYEQYF	TGTGCCAGCTCACCCGGGACATCGTACGAGCAGTACTTC
TRBV27	TRBD1	TRBJ2-1	-	CASSFGTGGYNEQFF	TGTGCCAGCAGTTTTGGGACAGGGGGCTACAATGAGCAGTTCTTC
TRBV5-1	-	TRBJ1-1	once	CASRGVVPEAFF	TGCGCCAGCAGAGGGGTCGTCCCTGAAGCTTTCTTT
TRBV7-8	-	TRBJ2-7	once	CASSPGVGEQYF	TGTGCCAGCAGCCCAGGGGTTGGCGAGCAGTACTTC
TRBV3-1/TRBV3-2	-	TRBJ2-7	-	CASSQNTGFHEQYF	TGTGCCAGCAGCCAGAACACAGGGTTCCACGAGCAGTACTTC
TRBV27	TRBD1	TRBJ2-5	-	CASSWGPQGSGTQYF	TGTGCCAGCAGTTGGGGGCCACAGGGGTCCGGGACCCAGTACTTC
TRBV25-1	-	TRBJ2-5	-	CASSDRLRGAGETQYF	TGTGCCAGCAGTGATAGGCTCCGGGGGGCGGGAGAGACCCAGTACTTC
TRBV4-3	-	TRBJ2-3	-	CASSPGTPDTQYF	TGCGCCAGCAGCCCTGGGACTCCGGATACGCAGTATTTT
TRBV6-2/TRBV6-3	TRBD1	TRBJ1-1	-	CASSSGQGRGSTEAFF	TGTGCCAGCAGTTCCGGACAGGGCAGAGGGAGCACTGAAGCTTTCTTT
TRBV23-1	-	TRBJ2-3	-	CASSQGGSPSTDTQYF	TGCGCCAGCAGCCAAGGAGGGTCACCTAGCACAGATACGCAGTATTTT
TRBV2	TRBD1	TRBJ2-2	few	CASRDRVNTGELFF	TGTGCCAGCAGAGACAGGGTAAACACCGGGGAGCTGTTTTTT
TRBV24-1	TRBD1	TRBJ1-5	-	CATSEGQYSNQPQHF	TGTGCCACCAGTGAGGGACAGTATAGCAATCAGCCCCAGCATTTT
TRBV20-1	-	TRBJ2-1	-	CSASRRPPGGSSYNEQFF	TGCAGTGCTAGTAGGCGTCCTCCTGGGGGCAGCTCCTACAATGAGCAGTTCTTC
TRBV9	-	TRBJ1-2	-	CASSVAGRGYTF	TGTGCCAGCAGCGTGGCGGGGAGGGGCTACACCTTC
TRBV14	-	TRBJ2-4	-	CASSQAAENIQYF	TGTGCCAGCAGCCAAGCAGCGGAAAACATTCAGTACTTC
TRBV7-2	-	TRBJ2-1	few	CASSLSGYEQFF	TGTGCCAGCAGCTTATCAGGGTATGAGCAGTTCTTC
TRBV29-1	-	TRBJ2-7	-	CSVGQLYEQYF	TGCAGCGTCGGACAACTCTACGAGCAGTACTTC
TRBV5-1	-	TRBJ2-5	-	CASSLGIGGGETQYF	TGCGCCAGCAGCTTGGGTATAGGAGGCGGAGAGACCCAGTACTTC
TRBV27	TRBD1	TRBJ1-2	-	CASKDDRGLSGYTF	TGTGCCAGCAAAGACGACAGGGGGCTCTCTGGCTACACCTTC
TRBV4-1	-	TRBJ1-1	-	CASSEVRTDYTEAFF	TGCGCCAGCAGCGAAGTCCGGACAGATTACACTGAAGCTTTCTTT
TRBV7-2	-	TRBJ1-1	-	CASSKRGEWDTEAFF	TGTGCCAGCAGCAAGCGTGGGGAGTGGGACACTGAAGCTTTCTTT
TRBV9	TRBD2	TRBJ2-4	-	CASSTSGRENIQYF	TGTGCCAGCAGCACCTCCGGGAGGGAGAACATTCAGTACTTC
TRBV7-9	TRBD1	TRBJ2-7	-	CASSSPGTGRVEQYF	TGTGCCAGCAGCTCCCCCGGGACAGGGCGGGTCGAGCAGTACTTC
TRBV19	-	TRBJ1-1	-	CASSKRAVVYTEAFF	TGTGCCAGTAGCAAGAGGGCTGTTGTCTACACTGAAGCTTTCTTT
TRBV2	TRBD2	TRBJ2-7	-	CASRAGGGSYEQYF	TGTGCCAGCAGGGCGGGAGGAGGCTCCTACGAGCAGTACTTC
TRBV19	-	TRBJ1-5	-	CASSIQGSKQPQHF	TGTGCCAGTAGTATTCAGGGTTCGAAACAGCCCCAGCATTTT
TRBV7-9	-	TRBJ2-1	-	CASSSTLGAREQFF	TGTGCCAGCAGCTCGACCCTGGGGGCTAGGGAGCAGTTCTTC
TRBV29-1	TRBD1	TRBJ1-1	-	CSVEQGALTEAFF	TGCAGCGTTGAGCAGGGGGCTTTAACTGAAGCTTTCTTT
TRBV7-9	TRBD1	TRBJ1-4	-	CASSLEDRGLYEKLFF	TGTGCCAGCAGCTTAGAAGACAGGGGGCTTTATGAAAAACTGTTTTTT
TRBV18	TRBD2	TRBJ2-1	-	CASSPGTSGRTTNDEQFF	TGTGCCAGCTCACCAGGGACTAGCGGGAGGACCACCAACGATGAGCAGTTCTTC
TRBV6-2/TRBV6-3	-	TRBJ1-1	-	CASSYSNLNTEAFF	TGTGCCAGCAGTTACTCGAACTTGAACACTGAAGCTTTCTTT
TRBV4-3	TRBD1	TRBJ1-4	-	CASSQTGTGASRAGKLFF	TGCGCCAGCAGCCAAACCGGGACAGGGGCCTCGCGAGCAGGAAAACTGTTTTTT
TRBV2	-	TRBJ2-7	-	CASSETLQGSYEQYF	TGTGCCAGCAGTGAAACTCTACAGGGTAGCTACGAGCAGTACTTC
TRBV9	-	TRBJ1-1	-	CASSPVGTEAFF	TGTGCCAGCAGCCCGGTCGGGACTGAAGCTTTCTTT
TRBV6-2/TRBV6-3	TRBD1	TRBJ2-1	-	CASSSDRGAYNEQFF	TGTGCCAGCAGTTCAGACAGGGGTGCCTACAATGAGCAGTTCTTC
TRBV2	-	TRBJ2-3	-	CASSEAGGDLSTDTQYF	TGTGCCAGCAGTGAAGCAGGGGGAGATCTTAGCACAGATACGCAGTATTTT
TRBV25-1	-	TRBJ1-1	-	CASSESPGSEAFF	TGTGCCAGCAGTGAATCACCGGGGTCTGAAGCTTTCTTT
TRBV2	-	TRBJ2-2	-	CASSGTEDTGELFF	TGTGCCAGCAGTGGTACTGAGGACACCGGGGAGCTGTTTTTT